This T cell receptor beta chain was documented in a study of T cell changes during pregnancy in multiple sclerosis. Clones were sequenced by immunoSEQ multiplex PCR, and TCRdb holds only the in-frame ones, with some missing. The sample records approximately 52,000 clones, just over 85% being singletons. This TCR derives from a female donor with multiple sclerosis, enrolled in a pregnancy study. The specimen was CD4+ T cells from peripheral blood mononuclear cells, collected in the second trimester of pregnancy.

The CDR3 bases are TGTGCCAGCAGCTTGAGGAGTTCTGGGGCCAACGTCCTGACTTTC. Translated: CASSLRSSGANVLTF. This chain uses TRBV7-2 with TRBJ2-6; D remains ambiguous. Trimming left V 3 bases short and J 1 base short, with 7 bases between. Looked up from germline, CDR1 is SGHTA and CDR2 is FQGNSA. The CDR3 is made up of 15 amino acids. Full variable domain (outside the CDR3, taken from reference TRBV7-2 and TRBJ2-6): GAGVSQSPSNKVTEKGKDVELRCDPISGHTALYWYRQSLGQGLEFLIYFQGNSAPDKSGLPSDRFSAERTGGSVSTLTIQRTQQEDSAVYLCASSLRSSGANVLTFGAGSRLTVL.